This paragraph covers one T cell receptor (beta chain) sequence. Its antigen remains unknown. The data were taken from a study of cytomegalovirus exposure and HLA in healthy donors. Study findings and constraints: Previous analysis showed most TCR beta V segments were productive about 90% or about 30% of the time.

The CDR3 sequence is 21 residues long. PCR involved 60 Vbeta and 13 Jbeta primers. In the source study's methods: It was a later analysis that counted roughly 79 million unique TCR beta chains, of which around 11 million were shared. Libraries were prepared by immunoSEQ multiplex PCR; TCRdb keeps only in-frame clonotypes and omits some of them. That table supplies the V and J calls and clone size; D and trimming were determined from the DNA. The profile shows nearly 100,000 clones, roughly a tenth of them singletons. Sequenced input: PBMCs. J is TRBJ2-7 and V is TRBV21-1; the D call in the table, TRBD2, was not verified against the DNA. TRBV21-1 is marked as a pseudogene. The TCR was taken from a man aged 45-60 years in good health and CMV-seropositive. The CDR3 protein is CASSKGILAGPPQGSPYEQYF. The DNA of the CDR3 is TGTGCCAGCAGCAAAGGAATACTAGCGGGGCCCCCTCAGGGCTCCCCCTACGAGCAGTACTTC.